What follows are 5 T cell receptor beta chains derived from one specimen sequenced in a study of blood T cell repertoires in COVID-19. Assay: immunoSEQ multiplex PCR; the TCRdb copy retains only in-frame clones and omits some. The table includes about 200,000 clones, around 84% detected once. The sequencing input was peripheral blood. These receptors were taken from a human donor in a cohort sampled during active COVID-19.

This chain links TRBV3-1 (or the pseudogene TRBV3-2) with TRBJ2-7, with 7 bases fitting TRBD1. V gave up 8 bases and J gave up 6 bases; unmatched junction bases: 10. The CDR3 is made up of 13 amino acids. Germline V lookup: CDR1 LGHDT, CDR2 YNNKEL (reference sequence). The CDR3 region has the DNA TGTGCCAGCGGTCCAGGGGGTAAAGGCGAGCAGTACTTC. Protein product: CASGPGGKGEQYF.

The chain couples TRBV6-2 or TRBV6-3 to TRBJ1-5, with 9 bases fitting TRBD1. Germline CDR1 reads MNHEY; CDR2 reads SVGEGT. This CDR3 comprises 15 residues. Losses at the gene ends were 2 bases for V and 9 bases for J; bases not matched to a gene: 8. The CDR3 DNA reads TGTGCCAGCAGTTACACGGGACAGGGAGGGGGGCCCCAGCATTTT. Translating it yields CASSYTGQGGGPQHF.

V and J are TRBV7-6 and TRBJ2-5; 13 nucleotides agree with TRBD2. The V segment lost 4 bases and the J segment 5 bases; nucleotides outside the gene matches: 7. The CDR3 is made up of 16 amino acids. Germline V gene lookup returns CDR1 SGHVS and CDR2 FNYEAQ. The CDR3 DNA sequence: TGTGCCAGCAGCTCCTTCACTAGCGGGGGGGTGGAGACCCAGTACTTC. This codes for CASSSFTSGGVETQYF.

Note on this clone: The same CDR3 can be traced to other DNA sequences in this sample. The J gene is TRBJ2-7, the V gene TRBV6-2 or TRBV6-3; TRBD1 matches 7 bases. The CDR3 covers 12 residues. Germline-derived CDR1 and CDR2 are MNHEY and SVGEGT. V shed 5 bases, J shed 3 bases, and the junction held 1 base outside the gene matches. The CDR3 loop reads CASSRTGYEQYF. DNA for the CDR3: TGTGCCAGCAGTCGGACAGGCTACGAGCAGTACTTC.

The rearrangement uses TRBV5-4 and TRBJ2-7, with D possibly matching TRBD2 (6 bases). Germline V lookup: CDR1 SGHNT, CDR2 YYREEE (reference sequence). The CDR3 has 13 amino acids. Trimming removed 1 base from V and 12 bases from J, with 17 bases in between. The CDR3: CASSLRRDSQAYF. The CDR3 DNA reads TGTGCCAGCAGCTTGAGAAGGGACTCCCAAGCGTACTTC.